The clone carrying this T cell receptor beta chain was counted only a few times. This CDR3 has 15 amino acids. V lost 4 bases, J lost 1 base, and 14 bases lay in between. Germline CDR1 is SGDLS and CDR2 is YYNGEE. Sequencing libraries for TCR beta were prepared with iRepertoire HTBI primers and Arm-PCR of CDR3 regions. In the authors' methods: Among the samples, 60 or so TRBV and 14 TRBJ segments were identified. TCRdb reprocessed the multiplex PCR reads via MiXCR and lists one record per CDR3 protein. TCRdb assigned the V and J calls; the authors' analysis was not used. The sample records around 400,000 distinct CDR3 sequences, roughly a sixth being singletons. The entry originates in a study of regulatory T cells in long-lasting Graves disease. Regarding time point: newly diagnosed GD, antithyroid drugs for less than 3 months. PBMCs provided the RNA from which the TCR library was made.

The source material was peripheral blood mononuclear cells (PBMCs), sampled at new diagnosis, from a patient treated with antithyroid drugs. The chain recombines TRBV9 with TRBJ1-1; TRBD1 might be the D (6 bases). The source of this sequence is a female donor with Graves disease. The chain's CDR3 is CASSPGGGPNTEAFF. The CDR3 bases are TGTGCCAGCAGCCCGGGGGGGGGCCCGAACACTGAAGCTTTCTTT.